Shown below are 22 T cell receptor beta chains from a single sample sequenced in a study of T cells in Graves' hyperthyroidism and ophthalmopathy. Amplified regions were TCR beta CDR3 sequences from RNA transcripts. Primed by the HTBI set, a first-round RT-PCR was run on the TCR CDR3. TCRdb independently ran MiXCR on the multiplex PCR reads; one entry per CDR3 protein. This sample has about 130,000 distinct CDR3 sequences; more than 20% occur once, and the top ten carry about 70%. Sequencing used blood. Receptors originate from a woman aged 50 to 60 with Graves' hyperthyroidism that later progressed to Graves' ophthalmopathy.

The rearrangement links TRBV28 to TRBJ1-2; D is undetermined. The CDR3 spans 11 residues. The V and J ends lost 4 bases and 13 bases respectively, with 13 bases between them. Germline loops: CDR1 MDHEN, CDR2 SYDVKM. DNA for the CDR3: TGTGCCAGCAGTTCCGGAGGCGACGTCACCTTC. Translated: CASSSGGDVTF.

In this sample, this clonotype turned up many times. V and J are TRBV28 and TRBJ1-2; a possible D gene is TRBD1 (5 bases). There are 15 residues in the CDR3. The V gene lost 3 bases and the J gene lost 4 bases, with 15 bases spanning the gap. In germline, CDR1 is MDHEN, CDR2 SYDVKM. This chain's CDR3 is CASSLPRRGGYGYTF. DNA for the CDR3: TGTGCCAGCAGTTTGCCCCGGCGGGGGGGCTATGGCTACACCTTC.

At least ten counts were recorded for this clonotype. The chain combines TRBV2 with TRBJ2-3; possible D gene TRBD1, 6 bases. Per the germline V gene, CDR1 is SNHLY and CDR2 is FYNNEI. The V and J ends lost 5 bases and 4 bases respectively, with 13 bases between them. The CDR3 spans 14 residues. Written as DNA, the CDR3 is TGTGCCAGCAGTAGGCAGGGGCGGGCAGATACGCAGTATTTT. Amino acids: CASSRQGRADTQYF.

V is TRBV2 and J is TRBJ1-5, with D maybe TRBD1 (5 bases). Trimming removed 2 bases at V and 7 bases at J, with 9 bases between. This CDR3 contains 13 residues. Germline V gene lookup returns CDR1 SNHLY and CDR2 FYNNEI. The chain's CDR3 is CASSETGGQPQHF. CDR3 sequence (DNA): TGTGCCAGCAGTGAAACAGGCGGCCAGCCCCAGCATTTT. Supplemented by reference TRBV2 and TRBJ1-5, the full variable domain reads EPEVTQTPSHQVTQMGQEVILRCVPISNHLYFYWYRQILGQKVEFLVSFYNNEISEKSEIFDDQFSVERPDGSNFTLKIRSTKLEDSAMYFCASSETGGQPQHFGDGTRLSIL.

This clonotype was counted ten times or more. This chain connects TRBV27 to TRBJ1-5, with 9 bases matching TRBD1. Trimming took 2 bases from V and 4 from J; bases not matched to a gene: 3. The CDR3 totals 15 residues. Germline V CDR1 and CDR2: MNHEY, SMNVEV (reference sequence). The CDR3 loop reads CASSLVGTGNQPQHF. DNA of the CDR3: TGTGCCAGCAGTTTAGTCGGGACAGGGAATCAGCCCCAGCATTTT.

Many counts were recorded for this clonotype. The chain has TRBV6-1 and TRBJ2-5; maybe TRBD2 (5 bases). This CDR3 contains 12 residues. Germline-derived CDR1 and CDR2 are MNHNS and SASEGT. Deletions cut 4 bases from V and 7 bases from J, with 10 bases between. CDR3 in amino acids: CASSAAAGTQYF. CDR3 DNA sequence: TGTGCCAGCAGTGCCGCGGCGGGGACCCAGTACTTC.

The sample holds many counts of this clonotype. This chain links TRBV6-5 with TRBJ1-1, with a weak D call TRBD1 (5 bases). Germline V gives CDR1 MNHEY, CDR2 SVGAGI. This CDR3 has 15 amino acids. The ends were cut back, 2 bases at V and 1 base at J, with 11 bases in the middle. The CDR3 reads CASSYAGTGNTEAFF. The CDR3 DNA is TGTGCCAGCAGTTACGCCGGGACGGGGAACACTGAAGCTTTCTTT.

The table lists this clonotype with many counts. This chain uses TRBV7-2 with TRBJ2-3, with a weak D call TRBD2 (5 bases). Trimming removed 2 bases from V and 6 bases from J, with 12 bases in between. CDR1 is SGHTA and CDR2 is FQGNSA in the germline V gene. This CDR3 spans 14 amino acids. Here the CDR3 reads CASSLLDSGDTQYF. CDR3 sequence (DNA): TGTGCCAGCAGCTTACTGGATTCGGGGGATACGCAGTATTTT.

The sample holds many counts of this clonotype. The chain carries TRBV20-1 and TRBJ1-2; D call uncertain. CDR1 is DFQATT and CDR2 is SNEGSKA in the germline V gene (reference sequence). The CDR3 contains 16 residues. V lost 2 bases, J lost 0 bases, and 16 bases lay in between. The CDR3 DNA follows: TGCAGTGCTAGACCGACCGGAGGTCGTACTAACTATGGCTACACCTTC. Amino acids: CSARPTGGRTNYGYTF.

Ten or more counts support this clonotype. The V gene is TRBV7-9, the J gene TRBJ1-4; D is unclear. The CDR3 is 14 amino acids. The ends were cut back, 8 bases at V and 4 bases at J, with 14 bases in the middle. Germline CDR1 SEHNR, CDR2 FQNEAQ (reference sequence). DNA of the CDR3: TGTGCCAGCCGTTCCGGAGGAGTTAATGAAAAACTGTTTTTT. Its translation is CASRSGGVNEKLFF.

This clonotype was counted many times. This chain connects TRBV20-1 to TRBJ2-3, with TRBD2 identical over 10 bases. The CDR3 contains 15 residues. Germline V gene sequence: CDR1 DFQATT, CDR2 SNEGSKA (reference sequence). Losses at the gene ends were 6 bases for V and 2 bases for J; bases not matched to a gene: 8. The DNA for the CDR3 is TGCAGTGCCTTCGGGACTAGCGCTGTCACAGATACGCAGTATTTT. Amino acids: CSAFGTSAVTDTQYF.

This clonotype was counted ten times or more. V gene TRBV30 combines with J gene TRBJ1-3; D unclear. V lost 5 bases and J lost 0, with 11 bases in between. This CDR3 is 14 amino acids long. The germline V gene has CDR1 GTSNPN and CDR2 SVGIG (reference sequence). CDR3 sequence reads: CAWRLRGSGNTIYF. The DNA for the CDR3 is TGTGCCTGGCGTTTGCGGGGCTCTGGAAACACCATATATTTT.

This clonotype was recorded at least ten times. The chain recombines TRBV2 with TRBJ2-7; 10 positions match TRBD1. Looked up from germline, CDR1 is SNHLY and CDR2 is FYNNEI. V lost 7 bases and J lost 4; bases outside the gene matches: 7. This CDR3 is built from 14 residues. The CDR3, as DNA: TGTGCCAGCAACGACAGGGGGCGTTCGTACGAGCAGTACTTC. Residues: CASNDRGRSYEQYF.

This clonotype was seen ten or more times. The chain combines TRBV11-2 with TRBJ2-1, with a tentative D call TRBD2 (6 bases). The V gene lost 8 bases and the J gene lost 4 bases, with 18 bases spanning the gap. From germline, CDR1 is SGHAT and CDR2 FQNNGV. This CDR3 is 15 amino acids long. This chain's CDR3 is CASLNRDSPYNEQFF. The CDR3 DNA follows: TGTGCCAGCCTGAACCGGGACTCCCCTTACAATGAGCAGTTCTTC.

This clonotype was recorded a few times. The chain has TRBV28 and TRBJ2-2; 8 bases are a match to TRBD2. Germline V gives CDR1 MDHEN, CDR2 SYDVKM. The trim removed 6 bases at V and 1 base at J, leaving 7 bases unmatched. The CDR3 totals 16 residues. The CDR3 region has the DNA TGTGCCAGCAGCGAACTAGCGGTGATGAACACCGGGGAGCTGTTTTTT. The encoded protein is CASSELAVMNTGELFF.

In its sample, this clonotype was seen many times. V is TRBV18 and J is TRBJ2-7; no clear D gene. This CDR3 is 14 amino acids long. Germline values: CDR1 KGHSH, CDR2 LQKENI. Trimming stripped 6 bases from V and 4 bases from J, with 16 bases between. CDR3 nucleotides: TGTGCCAGCTCCTCGGCGGTGGCTCCATACGAGCAGTACTTC. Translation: CASSSAVAPYEQYF.

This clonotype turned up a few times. DNA of the CDR3: TGCAGTGCTCCCGGGACCCTGAAAAACATTCAGTACTTC. This encodes CSAPGTLKNIQYF. The gene calls are TRBV20-1 and TRBJ2-4; D could derive from TRBD1 or TRBD2 (5 bases each). The germline V gene encodes CDR1 DFQATT and CDR2 SNEGSKA (reference sequence). The CDR3 contains 13 residues. With 5 bases removed from V and 4 bases from J, the gap between germline ends came to 12 bases.

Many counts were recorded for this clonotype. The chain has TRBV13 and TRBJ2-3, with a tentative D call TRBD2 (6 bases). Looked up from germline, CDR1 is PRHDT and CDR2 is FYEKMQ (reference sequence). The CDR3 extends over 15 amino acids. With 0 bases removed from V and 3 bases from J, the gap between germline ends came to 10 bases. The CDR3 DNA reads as TGTGCCAGCAGCTTAGGAGGGAGGAGGACAGATACGCAGTATTTT. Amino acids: CASSLGGRRTDTQYF.

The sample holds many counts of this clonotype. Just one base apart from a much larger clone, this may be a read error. CDR3 nucleotides: TGTGCCAGCGACAAGACCCAGTACTTC. Encoded protein: CASDKTQYF. This chain uses TRBV2 with TRBJ2-5; D ambiguous. The CDR3 consists of 9 residues. Germline V lookup: CDR1 SNHLY, CDR2 FYNNEI. The V gene lost 8 bases and the J gene lost 6 bases, with 4 bases spanning the gap.

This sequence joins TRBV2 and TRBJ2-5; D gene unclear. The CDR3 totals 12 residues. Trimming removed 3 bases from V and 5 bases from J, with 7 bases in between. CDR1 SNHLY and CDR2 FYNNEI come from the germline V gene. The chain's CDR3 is CASSELRETQYF. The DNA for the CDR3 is TGTGCCAGCAGTGAGTTGCGGGAGACCCAGTACTTC.

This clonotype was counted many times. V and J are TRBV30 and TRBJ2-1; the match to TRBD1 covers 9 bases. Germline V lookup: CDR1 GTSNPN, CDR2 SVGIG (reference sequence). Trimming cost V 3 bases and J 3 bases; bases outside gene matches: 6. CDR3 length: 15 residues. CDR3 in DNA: TGTGCCTGGAGCACCGGGACAGGGTACTACAATGAGCAGTTCTTC. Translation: CAWSTGTGYYNEQFF. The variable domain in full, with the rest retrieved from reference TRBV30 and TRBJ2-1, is SQTIHQWPATLVQPVGSPLSLECTVEGTSNPNLYWYRQAAGRGLQLLFYSVGIGQISSEVPQNLSASRPQDRQFILSSKKLLLSDSGFYLCAWSTGTGYYNEQFFGPGTRLTVL.

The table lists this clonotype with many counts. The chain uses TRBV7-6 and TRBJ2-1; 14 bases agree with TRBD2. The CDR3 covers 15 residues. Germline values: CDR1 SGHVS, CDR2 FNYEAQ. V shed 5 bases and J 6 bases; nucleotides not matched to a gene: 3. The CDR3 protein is CASSTGTSGSNEQFF. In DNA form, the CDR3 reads TGTGCCAGCAGCACCGGGACTAGCGGGAGCAATGAGCAGTTCTTC.